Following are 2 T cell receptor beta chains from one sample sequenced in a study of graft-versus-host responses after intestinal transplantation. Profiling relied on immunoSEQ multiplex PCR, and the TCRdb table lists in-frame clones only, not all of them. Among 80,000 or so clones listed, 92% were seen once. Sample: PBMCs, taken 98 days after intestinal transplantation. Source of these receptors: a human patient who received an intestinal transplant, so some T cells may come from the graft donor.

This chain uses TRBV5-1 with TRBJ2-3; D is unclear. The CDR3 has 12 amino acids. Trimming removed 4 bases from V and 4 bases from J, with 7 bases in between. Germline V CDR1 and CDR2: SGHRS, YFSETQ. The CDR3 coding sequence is TGCGCCAGCAGCCGCATGGCAGATACGCAGTATTTT. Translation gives CASSRMADTQYF.

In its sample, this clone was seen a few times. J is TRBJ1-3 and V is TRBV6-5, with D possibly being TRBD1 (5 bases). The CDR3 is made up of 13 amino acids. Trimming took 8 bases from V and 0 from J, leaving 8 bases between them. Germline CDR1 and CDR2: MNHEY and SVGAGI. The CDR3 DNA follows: TGTGCCAGCGGGGACTTCTCTGGAAACACCATATATTTT. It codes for CASGDFSGNTIYF.